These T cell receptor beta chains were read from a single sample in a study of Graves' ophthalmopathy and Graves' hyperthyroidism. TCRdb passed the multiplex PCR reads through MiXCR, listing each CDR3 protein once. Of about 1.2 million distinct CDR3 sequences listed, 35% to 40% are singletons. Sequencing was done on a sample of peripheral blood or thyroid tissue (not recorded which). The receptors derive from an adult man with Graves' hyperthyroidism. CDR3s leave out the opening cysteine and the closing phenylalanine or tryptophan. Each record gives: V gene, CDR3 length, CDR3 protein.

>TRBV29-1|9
TTGGRETQY
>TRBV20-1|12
SARDPGGFYEQY
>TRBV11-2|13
ASRNPLHDTGELF
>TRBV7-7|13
ASSLGRSFQETQY
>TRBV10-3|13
AISDPGQESYEQY
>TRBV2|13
ASRSRDRGNQPQH
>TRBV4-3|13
ASSQGTGGYTEAF
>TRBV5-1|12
ASSLGSEYYEQY
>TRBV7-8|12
ASTSGQLNQPQH
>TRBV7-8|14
ASSLGEGGGGSPLH
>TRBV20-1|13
SARGPGSNNQPQH
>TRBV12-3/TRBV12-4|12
ASSVRDGQETQY
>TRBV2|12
ASSDQRGDSPLH
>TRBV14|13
ASSQGRRIQETQY
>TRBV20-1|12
SAIAPLTSYEQY
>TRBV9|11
ASSQVGANVLT
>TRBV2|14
ASSETISSGANVLT
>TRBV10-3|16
AISEIWDRGHSNEKLF
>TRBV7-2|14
ASSLQTGGGNQPQH
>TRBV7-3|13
ASSWGLGDTGELF
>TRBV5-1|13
ASSLPGGGTGELF
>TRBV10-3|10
AIRAGATEAF